Included here is one T cell receptor beta chain sequence, with context. What it recognizes is unknown. The table came from immunoSEQ multiplex PCR; TCRdb's copy has only in-frame clones and leaves some out. The data hold 95,000 to 100,000 clones, with around nine tenths observed a single time. These data come from a study of T cell responses to AZD1222 COVID-19 vaccine. Broader study findings: As reported, nearly half of all spike-specific TCRs target variant regions that are unmutated.

V dropped 9 bases and J dropped 4 bases, with 12 bases sitting between them. Per the germline V gene, CDR1 is LNHDA and CDR2 is SQIVND (reference sequence). CDR3 length equals 13 residues. The V and J genes are TRBV19 and TRBJ2-2; D is unclear. Source: peripheral blood, taken on day 0 of AZD1222 vaccination. The TCR sequence derives from an adult in good health. The CDR3 nucleotides read TGTGCCAGCTCCTTAATTATCACCGGGGAGCTGTTTTTT. It encodes CASSLIITGELFF.